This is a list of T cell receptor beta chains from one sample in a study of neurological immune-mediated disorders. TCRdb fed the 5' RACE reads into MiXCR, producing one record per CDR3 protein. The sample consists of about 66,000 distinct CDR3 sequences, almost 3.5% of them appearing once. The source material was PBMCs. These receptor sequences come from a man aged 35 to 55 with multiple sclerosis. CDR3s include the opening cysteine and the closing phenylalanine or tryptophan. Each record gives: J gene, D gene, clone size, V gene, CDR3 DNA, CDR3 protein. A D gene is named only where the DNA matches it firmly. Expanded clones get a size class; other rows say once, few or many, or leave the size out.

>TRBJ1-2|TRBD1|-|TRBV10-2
TGCGCCAGCAGTGAAGGAGGGGGCGTAGGGGGCTACACCTTC
CASSEGGGVGGYTF
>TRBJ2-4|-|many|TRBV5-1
TGCGCCAGCAGCTTGGCCGGCCCAGAAGTAAACATTCAGTACTTC
CASSLAGPEVNIQYF
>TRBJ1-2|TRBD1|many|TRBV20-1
TGCAGTGCTAGAGGACTCGGGACAGGGCGTTCCCTCTATGGCTACACCTTC
CSARGLGTGRSLYGYTF
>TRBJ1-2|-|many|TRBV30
TGTGCCTGGAGTGTCCGGCCGAACTATGGCTACACCTTC
CAWSVRPNYGYTF
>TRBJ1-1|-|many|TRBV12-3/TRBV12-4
TGTGCCAGCAGTTTTGGCTTGGCTGAAGCTTTCTTT
CASSFGLAEAFF
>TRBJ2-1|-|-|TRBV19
TGTGCCAGTAGTCCCCAGGGCCCCTACAATGAGCAGTTCTTC
CASSPQGPYNEQFF
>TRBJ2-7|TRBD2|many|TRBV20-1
TGCAGTGCTAGGCTACTAGCGGGAGGCACCTACGAGCAGTACTTC
CSARLLAGGTYEQYF
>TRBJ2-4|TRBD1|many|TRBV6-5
TGTGCCAGCAGTTACGGGGACAGAGCCAAAAACATTCAGTACTTC
CASSYGDRAKNIQYF
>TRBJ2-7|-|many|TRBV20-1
TGCAGTGCTAGAGATTCTTCGACAAGCTACGAGCAGTACTTC
CSARDSSTSYEQYF
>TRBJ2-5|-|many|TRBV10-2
TGCGCCAGCAGTGAGACAGTTCAAGAGACCCAGTACTTC
CASSETVQETQYF
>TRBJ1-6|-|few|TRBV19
TGTGCCAGTAGTATCGGGGGCGTAAATTCACCCCTCCACTTT
CASSIGGVNSPLHF
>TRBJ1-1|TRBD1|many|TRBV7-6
TGTGCCAGCAGCTTAGGGGCCGGACAGGAGGCGAACACTGAAGCTTTCTTT
CASSLGAGQEANTEAFF
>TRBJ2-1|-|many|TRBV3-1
TGTGCCAGCAGCCAAGCTTCAGGGGCTTCTGAGCAGTTCTTC
CASSQASGASEQFF
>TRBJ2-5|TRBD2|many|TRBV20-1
TGCAGTGCTAGAGTGCCTAGCGGGAGGGCAGAGACCCAGTACTTC
CSARVPSGRAETQYF
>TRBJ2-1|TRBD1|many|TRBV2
TGTGCCAGCACCCGGTACAGGGGCAGCTCCTACAATGAGCAGTTCTTC
CASTRYRGSSYNEQFF
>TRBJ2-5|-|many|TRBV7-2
TGTGCCAGCAGCTTACGGCGGGACGCGGGGGAGACCCAGTACTTC
CASSLRRDAGETQYF
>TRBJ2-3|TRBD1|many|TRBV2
TGTGCCAGCAGTGAAGCTGGGACAGGGACAGATACGCAGTATTTT
CASSEAGTGTDTQYF
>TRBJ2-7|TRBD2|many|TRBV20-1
TGCAGTGCTAGACCCCCGGGGGGGGAGCAGTACTTC
CSARPPGGEQYF
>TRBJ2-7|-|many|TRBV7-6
TGTGCCAGCAGCTTATCTTGGGACTCCTACGAGCAGTACTTC
CASSLSWDSYEQYF
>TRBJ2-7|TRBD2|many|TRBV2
TGTGCCAGCCATAGGGAAGCGGGAGTCCCCTACGAGCAGTACTTC
CASHREAGVPYEQYF
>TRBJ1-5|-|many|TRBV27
TGTGCCAGCAGTTTCGGACGGGGGGGGAATCAGCCCCAGCATTTT
CASSFGRGGNQPQHF
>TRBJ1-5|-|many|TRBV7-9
TGTGCCAGCAGCTTAAAGGCGGAGCAGCCCCAGCATTTT
CASSLKAEQPQHF
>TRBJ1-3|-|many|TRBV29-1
TGCAGCGTTGTTAGTTCTGGAAACACCATATATTTT
CSVVSSGNTIYF
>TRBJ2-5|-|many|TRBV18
TGTGCCAGCTCACCGGGGAGCCAAGAGACCCAGTACTTC
CASSPGSQETQYF
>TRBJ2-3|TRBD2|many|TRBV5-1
TGCGCCAGCAGCCTCCGGACTAGCGGGGTGAGCACAGATACGCAGTATTTT
CASSLRTSGVSTDTQYF
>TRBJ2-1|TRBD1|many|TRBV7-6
TGTGCCAGCAGCTCAGTCCCGGGACAGGGGGCGACATTGAACAATGAGCAGTTCTTC
CASSSVPGQGATLNNEQFF
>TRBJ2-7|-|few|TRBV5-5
TGTGCCAGCAGCTTGGCAAGGGCCGAGCAGTACTTC
CASSLARAEQYF
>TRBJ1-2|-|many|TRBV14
TGTGCCAGCAGCCCTACGCGGGGAGGGGGTGTCTATGGCTACACCTTC
CASSPTRGGGVYGYTF
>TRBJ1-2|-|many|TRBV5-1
TGCGCCAGCAGCCCCGGTACGGAAAGCTACACCTTC
CASSPGTESYTF
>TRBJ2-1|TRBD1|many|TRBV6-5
TGTGCCAGCAGTCATAACAGGGGCGATGAGCAGTTCTTC
CASSHNRGDEQFF
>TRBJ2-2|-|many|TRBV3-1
TGTGCCAGCAGCCAGGGTTTTAGTGCCGGGGAGCTGTTTTTT
CASSQGFSAGELFF
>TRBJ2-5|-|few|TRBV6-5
TGTGCCAGCAGCTCCGGCGCTCGGCGGGAGACCCAGTACTTC
CASSSGARRETQYF
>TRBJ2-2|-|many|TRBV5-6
TGTGCCAGCACCCAACTATCCGGGGAGCTGTTTTTT
CASTQLSGELFF
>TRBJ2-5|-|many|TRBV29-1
TGCAGTTGGGGGCCAGGGGAAGAGACCCAGTACTTC
CSWGPGEETQYF
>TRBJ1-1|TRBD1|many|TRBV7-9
TGTGCCAGCAGCGCAAAGGACAGGGGGTACACTGAAGCTTTCTTT
CASSAKDRGYTEAFF
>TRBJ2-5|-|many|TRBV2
TGTGCCACCCGGGCCCTACAAGAGACCCAGTACTTC
CATRALQETQYF
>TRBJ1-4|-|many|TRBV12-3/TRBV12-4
TGTGCCAGCAGTTTGAAATCAACTAATGAAAAACTGTTTTTT
CASSLKSTNEKLFF
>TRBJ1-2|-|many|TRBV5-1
TGCGCCAGCAGCTTGGAGTCAGGAATCTATGGCTACACCTTC
CASSLESGIYGYTF
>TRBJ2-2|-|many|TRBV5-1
TGCGCCAGCGGCCAGGGGGGATCGACCGGGGAGCTGTTTTTT
CASGQGGSTGELFF
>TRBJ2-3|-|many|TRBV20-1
TGCAGTCCCCAGGGAGATCGCACAGATACGCAGTATTTT
CSPQGDRTDTQYF
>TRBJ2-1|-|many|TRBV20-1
TGCAGTGCTGAGGGCGGGATGGGCGCCTACAATGAGCAGTTCTTC
CSAEGGMGAYNEQFF
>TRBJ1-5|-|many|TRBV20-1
TGCAGTGCTATGCAGGGGAAGAGGGGGGGCAATCAGCCCCAGCATTTT
CSAMQGKRGGNQPQHF
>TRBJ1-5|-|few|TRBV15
TGTGCCACCAGCAGAGAGGTCAGGGCCCGCAATCAGCCCCAGCATTTT
CATSREVRARNQPQHF
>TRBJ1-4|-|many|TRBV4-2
TGTGCCAGCAGCCAAGATCGAGAAAAACTGTTTTTT
CASSQDREKLFF
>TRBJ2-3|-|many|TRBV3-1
TGTGCCAGCAGCCTCCAGGGCACAGATACGCAGTATTTT
CASSLQGTDTQYF
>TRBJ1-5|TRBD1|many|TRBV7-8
TGTGCCAGCAGCTTTTACAGGGGGCCTCAGCCCCAGCATTTT
CASSFYRGPQPQHF
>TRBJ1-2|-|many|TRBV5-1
TGCGCCAGCAGCTTGGATGGATCACCCGCGAGGGATGGCTACACCTTC
CASSLDGSPARDGYTF
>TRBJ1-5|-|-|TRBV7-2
TGTGCCACCAGCCACTACGGGGGGTTCGGTCAGTCCCAGCATTTT
CATSHYGGFGQSQHF
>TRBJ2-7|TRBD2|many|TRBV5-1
TGCGCCAGCAGCCCTAGCCTTAGCGGGAGGGCCAGCTACGAGCAGTACTTC
CASSPSLSGRASYEQYF
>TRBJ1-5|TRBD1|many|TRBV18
TGTGCCAGCTCACCACAGGGGGCGAGTGTTCAGCCCCAGCATTTT
CASSPQGASVQPQHF
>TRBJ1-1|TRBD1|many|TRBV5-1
TGCGCCAGCAGGCCAGGGGGCATGAACACTGAAGCTTTCTTT
CASRPGGMNTEAFF
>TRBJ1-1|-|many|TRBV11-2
TGTGCCAGCAGCGCGACGGGGGTTTTTTACACTGAAGCTTTCTTT
CASSATGVFYTEAFF